This T cell receptor beta chain was profiled in a study of blood T cell repertoires in COVID-19. Study-wide context: COVID-19 samples collected from the United States, Italy and Spain covered acute and convalescent phases.

How the authors handled the data: Estimates of nucleated cell counts were drawn from the amplification of reference gene primers. Sequenced by immunoSEQ multiplex PCR; TCRdb stores in-frame clones only, minus some. V, J and clone size reflect that table, while D and trimming were determined from the DNA. The repertoire holds roughly 280,000 clones, with 85% to 90% as singletons. Categorization into cohorts depended on clinical history that participants reported. J lost 3 bases, V lost 5 bases, and 3 bases had no gene match. CDR3 length equals 13 residues. Germline loops: CDR1 SEHNR, CDR2 FQNEAQ (reference sequence).

The receptor comes from a woman younger than 35 who had recovered from COVID-19. V is TRBV7-9 and J is TRBJ1-2, with 7 bases lining up with TRBD1. Source material: PBMCs or T cells enriched from blood (not recorded which). The CDR3 DNA reads TGTGCCAGCAGCCGGGACAGATACTATGGCTACACCTTC. It is translated as CASSRDRYYGYTF.